The 22 T cell receptor beta chains below were found in one sample sequenced in a study of blood T cell repertoires in COVID-19. Measured with immunoSEQ multiplex PCR; TCRdb has only the in-frame clones, and not every one. The data contain 120,000 to 150,000 clones, just under 85% of them singletons. Specimen: peripheral blood. These receptors were collected from a woman aged 40 to 49 with active or convalescent COVID-19.

This clone was seen a handful of times. This rearrangement joins TRBV30 to TRBJ2-3; D may be TRBD2 (6 bases). Germline V gene data show CDR1 as GTSNPN and CDR2 as SVGIG (reference sequence). Trimming took off 0 bases at V and 6 bases at J, with 19 bases between the two ends. The CDR3 contains 16 residues. The CDR3 sequence: CAWSVGAGGVTDTQYF. The DNA of the CDR3 is TGTGCCTGGAGTGTAGGAGCGGGTGGTGTAACGGATACGCAGTATTTT.

The genes are TRBV6-2 or TRBV6-3 and TRBJ1-5; D possibly corresponds to TRBD1 (6 bases). Germline CDR1 and CDR2: MNHEY and SVGEGT. Trimming removed 2 bases at V and 3 bases at J, with 14 bases between. CDR3 length: 16 amino acids. CDR3 protein: CASSYGGGAPNQPQHF. CDR3 DNA: TGTGCCAGCAGTTACGGGGGGGGCGCCCCCAATCAGCCCCAGCATTTT.

V and J are TRBV11-3 and TRBJ2-1; 9 bases agree with TRBD2. This CDR3 region has 12 residues. V was pared by 7 bases and J by 8 bases, with 3 bases of the junction left unmatched. The germline CDR1 and CDR2 sequences are SGHNT and YENEEA. The DNA of the CDR3 is TGTGCCAGCACTAGCGGGATTCATGAGCAGTTCTTC. Protein: CASTSGIHEQFF.

The J gene is TRBJ2-2, the V gene TRBV11-2, with a possible D match to TRBD2 (5 bases). Germline-derived CDR1 and CDR2 are SGHAT and FQNNGV. The CDR3 has 17 amino acids. Trimming left V 3 bases short and J 7 bases short, with 21 bases between. This CDR3 reads CASSFPLLGEDSGELFF. CDR3 coding DNA: TGTGCCAGCAGCTTCCCCCTTCTCGGGGAAGATAGCGGGGAGCTGTTTTTT.

The J gene is TRBJ1-5, the V gene TRBV7-2; D ambiguous. This CDR3 is built from 14 residues. Trimming stripped 4 bases from V and 0 bases from J, with 7 bases between. Per the germline V gene, CDR1 is SGHTA and CDR2 is FQGNSA. The CDR3 loop reads CASSSQYSNQPQHF. CDR3 nucleotides: TGTGCCAGCAGCTCCCAGTATAGCAATCAGCCCCAGCATTTT. The full variable domain, with the rest looked up from reference TRBV7-2 and TRBJ1-5, is GAGVSQSPSNKVTEKGKDVELRCDPISGHTALYWYRQSLGQGLEFLIYFQGNSAPDKSGLPSDRFSAERTGGSVSTLTIQRTQQEDSAVYLCASSSQYSNQPQHFGDGTRLSIL.

V and J are TRBV28 and TRBJ2-5; 7 bases are shared with TRBD2. CDR1 MDHEN and CDR2 SYDVKM come from the germline V gene. CDR3 length equals 15 residues. V was pared by 6 bases and J by 1 base, with 8 bases of the junction left unmatched. CDR3 sequence reads: CASRTPSGLQETQYF. DNA of the CDR3: TGTGCCAGCAGAACACCTAGCGGCCTCCAAGAGACCCAGTACTTC.

The rearrangement links TRBV6-5 to TRBJ1-5; 8 bases are a match to TRBD1. The CDR3 has 15 amino acids. Germline V lookup: CDR1 MNHEY, CDR2 SVGAGI. J lost 6 bases, V lost 5 bases, and 9 bases had no gene match. This CDR3 reads CASSPGQGGSQPQHF. The CDR3, as DNA: TGTGCCAGCAGTCCCGGACAGGGCGGGAGTCAGCCCCAGCATTTT.

Only a few counts were recorded for this clone. V and J are TRBV27 and TRBJ2-7; 8 bases are a match to TRBD1. V was pared by 6 bases and J by 3 bases, with 4 bases of the junction left unmatched. The CDR3 covers 13 residues. Per the germline V gene, CDR1 is MNHEY and CDR2 is SMNVEV (reference sequence). CDR3 sequence (DNA): TGTGCCAGCAGCCGAGGACAGGGCTACGAGCAGTACTTC. Its protein is CASSRGQGYEQYF.

The V and J genes are TRBV5-1 and TRBJ2-1; perhaps TRBD2 as D (5 bases). This CDR3 comprises 12 residues. Per the germline V gene, CDR1 is SGHRS and CDR2 is YFSETQ. V lost 0 bases and J 16 bases, leaving 14 bases between the germline ends. The CDR3 spells CASSLEVGVRFF. The CDR3 region has the DNA TGCGCCAGCAGCTTGGAGGTGGGAGTTAGATTCTTC.

The gene calls are TRBV6-5 and TRBJ1-1; D possibly corresponds to TRBD1 (6 bases). Germline V gene sequence: CDR1 MNHEY, CDR2 SVGAGI. V lost 5 bases and J lost 0, with 13 bases in between. CDR3 size: 15 residues. CDR3 coding DNA: TGTGCCAGCAGTCGGGGGGCCGGTTTGAACACTGAAGCTTTCTTT. As protein: CASSRGAGLNTEAFF.

The chain has TRBV7-9 and TRBJ1-1; D not resolved. Trimming took off 1 base at V and 4 bases at J, with 7 bases between the two ends. CDR1 is SEHNR and CDR2 is FQNEAQ in the germline V gene (reference sequence). This CDR3 is 13 amino acids long. CDR3 coding DNA: TGTGCCAGCAGCTTAGGGCAGTTCACTGAAGCTTTCTTT. Translating gives CASSLGQFTEAFF. The variable domain in full, completed from reference TRBV7-9 and TRBJ1-1, reads DTGVSQNPRHKITKRGQNVTFRCDPISEHNRLYWYRQTLGQGPEFLTYFQNEAQLEKSRLLSDRFSAERPKGSFSTLEIQRTEQGDSAMYLCASSLGQFTEAFFGQGTRLTVV.

The chain links TRBV6-5 to TRBJ1-2; the D gene is possibly TRBD1 (5 bases). Trimming pared 8 bases from V and 4 bases from J, leaving 17 bases between. Looked up from germline, CDR1 is MNHEY and CDR2 is SVGAGI. This CDR3 contains 14 residues. The CDR3 reads CASVGQETFYGYTF. CDR3 nucleotides: TGTGCCAGCGTGGGGCAGGAGACCTTCTATGGCTACACCTTC.

The CDR3 protein is CASSYSGTSGRARDTQYF. As DNA, the CDR3 is TGTGCCAGCAGTTACTCGGGGACTAGCGGGAGGGCCCGAGATACGCAGTATTTT. The rearrangement uses TRBV6-2 or TRBV6-3 and TRBJ2-3, with 16 bases that match TRBD2. With 0 bases clipped from V and 5 bases from J, the junction kept 5 bases outside the gene matches. Germline V gene sequence: CDR1 MNHEY, CDR2 SVGEGT. The CDR3 loop spans 18 amino acids.

This clone has a handful of counts. The rearrangement links TRBV6-4 to TRBJ1-6; unclear D gene. Trimming removed 8 bases at V and 6 bases at J, with 11 bases between. Germline V gene data show CDR1 as MRHNA and CDR2 as SNTAGT. The CDR3 runs to 13 residues. This CDR3 reads CASREGSNSPLHF. Written as DNA, the CDR3 is TGTGCCAGCCGAGAGGGAAGTAATTCACCCCTCCACTTT.

The gene calls are TRBV4-1 and TRBJ2-7; D ambiguous. This CDR3 spans 19 amino acids. Germline V gives CDR1 MGHRA, CDR2 YSYEKL. The V end lost 3 bases, the J end lost 5 bases, and 29 bases lay between the germline ends. The CDR3: CASSHIVLIELPSIHEQYF. CDR3 nucleotides: TGCGCCAGCAGCCACATCGTTTTGATTGAACTACCTTCGATCCACGAGCAGTACTTC.

The chain couples TRBV28 to TRBJ2-5; 9 nucleotides align to TRBD1. The CDR3 has 15 residues. V was clipped by 8 bases and J by 5 bases; unmatched bases: 12. In germline, CDR1 is MDHEN, CDR2 SYDVKM. CDR3 nucleotide sequence: TGTGCCAGCCGGGACAGGGATGATTTTAGGGAGACCCAGTACTTC. Translation: CASRDRDDFRETQYF. Full variable domain (remainder filled in from reference TRBV28 and TRBJ2-5): DVKVTQSSRYLVKRTGEKVFLECVQDMDHENMFWYRQDPGLGLRLIYFSYDVKMKEKGDIPEGYSVSREKKERFSLILESASTNQTSMYLCASRDRDDFRETQYFGPGTRLLVL.

The rearrangement uses TRBV5-1 and TRBJ2-2, with TRBD2 matching over 8 bases. This CDR3 contains 14 residues. CDR1 and CDR2 (germline): SGHRS, YFSETQ. Losses at the gene ends were 7 bases for V and 1 base for J; bases not matched to a gene: 3. The CDR3 loop is CASFLAGNTGELFF. CDR3 DNA: TGCGCCAGCTTCCTAGCGGGGAACACCGGGGAGCTGTTTTTT. Drawing the rest from reference TRBV5-1 and TRBJ2-2, the complete variable domain is KAGVTQTPRYLIKTRGQQVTLSCSPISGHRSVSWYQQTPGQGLQFLFEYFSETQRNKGNFPGRFSGRQFSNSRSEMNVSTLELGDSALYLCASFLAGNTGELFFGEGSRLTVL.

The V and J genes are TRBV7-8 and TRBJ2-5; 11 nucleotides agree with TRBD2. Germline lookup yields CDR1 SGHVS and CDR2 FQNEAQ. This CDR3 has 17 amino acids. V shed 5 bases and J 4 bases; nucleotides not matched to a gene: 12. CDR3 DNA: TGTGCCAGCAGCCACCACCTAGCGGGAGGACCGGGAGAGACCCAGTACTTC. It specifies CASSHHLAGGPGETQYF.

The V gene is TRBV5-6, the J gene TRBJ1-1, with D unresolved. The germline V gene encodes CDR1 SGHDT and CDR2 YYEEEE. The CDR3 sequence is 15 residues long. Trimming took off 0 bases at V and 1 base at J, with 10 bases between the two ends. CDR3 coding DNA: TGTGCCAGCAGCTTGGTACAGCTGGCGAACACTGAAGCTTTCTTT. This gives the protein CASSLVQLANTEAFF.

V is TRBV5-1 and J is TRBJ2-5; D ambiguous. The germline gives CDR1 SGHRS, CDR2 YFSETQ. Trimming removed 1 base from V and 5 bases from J, with 15 bases in between. This CDR3 contains 15 residues. CDR3 loop: CASSLSRGDRETQYF. DNA for the CDR3: TGCGCCAGCAGCTTGTCAAGAGGTGACCGGGAGACCCAGTACTTC.

The CDR3 DNA reads TGTGCCAGCGTGCGGGGACGGCTAGCGGGAGTGGCACTTTGGGCCGGGGAGCTGTTTTTT. This sequence encodes CASVRGRLAGVALWAGELFF. V and J are TRBV28 and TRBJ2-2; 10 bases are a match to TRBD2. V lost 8 bases to trimming and J lost 6 bases; unmatched junction nucleotides: 24. The CDR3 consists of 20 residues. Per germline, CDR1 MDHEN and CDR2 SYDVKM.

This clone was counted a single time. The gene calls are TRBV10-2 and TRBJ1-1, with a weak D call TRBD1 (6 bases). Germline V gene sequence: CDR1 WSHSY, CDR2 SAAADI. Deletions cut 5 bases from V and 1 base from J, with 14 bases between. This CDR3 region has 15 residues. CDR3 sequence (DNA): TGCGCCAGCAGTCCCGGGGGGCGGGCGAACACTGAAGCTTTCTTT. As protein: CASSPGGRANTEAFF.